This T cell receptor beta chain emerged from a study of metastatic and nonmetastatic thyroid tumors. The wider study: From malignant and benign thyroid patients, repertoires in blood and in tumor or nodule tissue were compared. Study-level results: Benign nodules reportedly had significantly lower TCR beta diversity than malignant thyroid tumors in blood and tumor.

All patients were untreated before thyroid surgery. On this clone: Its target is unknown.

Germline CDR1 reads MNHNS; CDR2 reads SASEGT. The CDR3 runs 17 residues. The J segment lost 3 bases and the V segment lost 7 bases, leaving 13 bases of the junction unmatched. As processed by the authors: A papillary thyroid cancer distant-metastasis classifier was built from CDR3 differences across clinicopathological groups. With MiXCR, TCRdb called clones anew from the PCR reads. For this entry, the V and J calls and clone size follow TCRdb and not the study's own pipeline. Among around 2,200 clones listed, roughly 25% were seen once. This sequence originates from a male donor with papillary thyroid cancer or a benign thyroid nodule (not recorded which). Some clones in this sample may be carry-over from other donors' samples. This chain joins TRBV6-1 and TRBJ1-5, with 9 bases that match TRBD1. Sequenced material: adjacent normal tissue. The CDR3 DNA follows: TGTGCCAGCATCCCACAGGCCGGGACAGGGCCCAATCAGCCCCAGCATTTT. The encoded protein is CASIPQAGTGPNQPQHF.